This T cell receptor beta chain was found in a study of response to subunit inactivated influenza vaccine. MiXCR was run by TCRdb on the RT-PCR reads, yielding one entry per CDR3 protein. Of more than 700,000 distinct CDR3 sequences in the sample, about 20% were seen once. V was clipped by 4 bases and J by 8 bases; unmatched bases: 7. The CDR3 consists of 15 residues. Germline-derived CDR1 and CDR2 are SGHVS and FNYEAQ. This TCR derives from a middle-aged man who received an inactivated influenza vaccine. The chain links TRBV7-6 to TRBJ2-2, with 10 bases matching TRBD1. The sample was PBMCs from blood, taken 4 to 6 days after vaccination. The CDR3 sequence: CASSSSGQGTGELFF. The CDR3 bases are TGTGCCAGCAGCTCGTCGGGACAGGGGACAGGGGAGCTGTTTTTT.